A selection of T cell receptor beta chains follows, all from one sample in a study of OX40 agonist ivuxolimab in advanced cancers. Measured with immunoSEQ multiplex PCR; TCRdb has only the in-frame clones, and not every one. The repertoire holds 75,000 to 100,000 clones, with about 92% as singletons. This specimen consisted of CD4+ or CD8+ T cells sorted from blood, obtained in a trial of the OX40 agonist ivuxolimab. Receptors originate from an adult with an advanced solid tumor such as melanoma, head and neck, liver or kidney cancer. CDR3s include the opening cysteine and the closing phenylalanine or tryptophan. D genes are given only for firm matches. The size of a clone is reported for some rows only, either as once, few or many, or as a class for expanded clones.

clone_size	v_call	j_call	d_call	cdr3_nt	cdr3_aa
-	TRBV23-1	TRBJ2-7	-	TGCGCCAGCAGTCTAGGCGTTGAGACACATGCCACCTACGAGCAGTACTTC	CASSLGVETHATYEQYF
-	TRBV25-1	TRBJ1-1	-	TGTGCCAGCAGTGAAGCCTCCCGAGGGGGGGACACTGAAGCTTTCTTT	CASSEASRGGDTEAFF
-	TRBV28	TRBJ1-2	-	TGTGCCAGCAGCCCCACCGCTGGCTACACCTTC	CASSPTAGYTF
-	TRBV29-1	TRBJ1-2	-	TGCAGCGTTGGGGGCTGGCGCAAGGGAGCTAACTATGGCTACACCTTC	CSVGGWRKGANYGYTF
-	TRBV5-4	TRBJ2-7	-	TGTGCCAGCAGTCAGGCAGAGAGATCTTACGAGCAGTACTTC	CASSQAERSYEQYF
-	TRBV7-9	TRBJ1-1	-	TGTGCCAGCAGCCTTAAGAACACTGAAGCTTTCTTT	CASSLKNTEAFF
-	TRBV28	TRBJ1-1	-	TGTGCCAGCAGTTTAAGTGCAGGGGACACTGAAGCTTTCTTT	CASSLSAGDTEAFF
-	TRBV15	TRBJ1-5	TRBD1	TGTGCCACCAGCGGGGACAGGGTAAGACAGCCCCAGCATTTT	CATSGDRVRQPQHF
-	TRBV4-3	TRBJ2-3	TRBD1	TGCGCCAGCAGCCAAGATTCGAGGGGGCTCGGGGATACGCAGTATTTT	CASSQDSRGLGDTQYF
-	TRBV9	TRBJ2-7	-	TGTGCCAGCAGCGTAGTCCCGGGGACTTACGAGCAGTACTTC	CASSVVPGTYEQYF
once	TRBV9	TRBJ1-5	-	TGTGCCAGCAGCCCCGGGGCCCATAGCAATCAGCCCCAGCATTTT	CASSPGAHSNQPQHF
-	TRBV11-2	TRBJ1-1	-	TGTGCCAGCAGCGTCACGTGGATGAACACTGAAGCTTTCTTT	CASSVTWMNTEAFF
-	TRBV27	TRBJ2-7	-	TGTGCCAGCAGTTCCGGGGGGCTTACCTACGAGCAGTACTTC	CASSSGGLTYEQYF
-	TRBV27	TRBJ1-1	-	TGTGCCAGCAGTTTAGGGGGGCGGACTGAAGCTTTCTTT	CASSLGGRTEAFF
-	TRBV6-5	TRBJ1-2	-	TGTGCCAGCAGTTACGGGGGGCAGAATGGCTACACCTTC	CASSYGGQNGYTF
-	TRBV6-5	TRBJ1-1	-	TGTGCCAGCAGTTACTCGCCCAATAGAGCTTGGTCAGAAGCTTTCTTT	CASSYSPNRAWSEAFF
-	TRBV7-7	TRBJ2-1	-	TGTGCTAGCAGCCCCCCCGACAGTCTTTTCGACAATGAGCAGTTCTTC	CASSPPDSLFDNEQFF
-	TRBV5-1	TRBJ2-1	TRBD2	TGCGCCAGCAGCCCCGGGACTAGGGGGGGATTTGAGCAGTTCTTC	CASSPGTRGGFEQFF
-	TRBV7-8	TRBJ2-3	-	TGTGCCAGCAGCTTAGAAGCTAGCGATCCTAGCACAGATACGCAGTATTTT	CASSLEASDPSTDTQYF
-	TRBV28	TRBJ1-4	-	TGTGCCAGCAGTCCAAACACCTTACGAACAACTAATGAAAAACTGTTTTTT	CASSPNTLRTTNEKLFF
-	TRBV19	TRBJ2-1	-	TGTGCCAGTAGTCGCCGACAGGCCCCTGAAGGTGAGCAGTTCTTC	CASSRRQAPEGEQFF
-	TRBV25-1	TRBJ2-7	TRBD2	TGTGCCAGCAGATCGGGGTGGAGCGGGGGTGTCGAGCAGTACTTC	CASRSGWSGGVEQYF
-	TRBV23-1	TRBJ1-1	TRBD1	TGCGCCAGCAGTCAATTGCGCAGGGGGCGATCTAGGGGTACTGAAGCTTTCTTT	CASSQLRRGRSRGTEAFF
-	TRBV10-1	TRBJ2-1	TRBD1	TGCGCCAGCAGTGATAGGGACAGGACAAACAATGAGCAGTTCTTC	CASSDRDRTNNEQFF
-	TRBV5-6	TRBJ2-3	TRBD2	TGTGCCAGCAGCTTGGGACTAGCGGGCACAGATACGCAGTATTTT	CASSLGLAGTDTQYF
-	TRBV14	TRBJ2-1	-	TGTGCCAGCAGCCCCCCGTCCAGGATGTTCAGATGGAATGAGCAGTTCTTC	CASSPPSRMFRWNEQFF
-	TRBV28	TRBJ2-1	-	TGTGCCAGCAGCCCAACCACCCTCAGGGAGGTGCGGTACAATGAGCAGTTCTTC	CASSPTTLREVRYNEQFF
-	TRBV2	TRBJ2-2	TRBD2	TGTGCCAGCAGACCGTATGGGGGAGGGCGGTACACCGGGGAGCTGTTTTTT	CASRPYGGGRYTGELFF
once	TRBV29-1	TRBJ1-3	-	TGCAGCGTTGCACTCAGCGCAAACACCATATATTTT	CSVALSANTIYF
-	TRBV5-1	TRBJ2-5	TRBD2	TGCGCCAGCAGCTTGGAAAGGGGGACTAGCGTACTGGAGGGCGAAGAGACCCAGTACTTC	CASSLERGTSVLEGEETQYF
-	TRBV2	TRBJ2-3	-	TGTGCCAGCAGTACAACACCAACTAGCACAGATACGCAGTATTTT	CASSTTPTSTDTQYF
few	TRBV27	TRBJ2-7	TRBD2	TGTGCCAGCAGTCCGACGGGACTAGCCAAACCCTACGAGCAGTACTTC	CASSPTGLAKPYEQYF
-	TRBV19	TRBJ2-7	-	TGTGCCAGTAGTACTGGGACGGCATCCTACGAGCAGTACTTC	CASSTGTASYEQYF
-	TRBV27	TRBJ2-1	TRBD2	TGTGCCAGCAGTTTATGGGCGGGAGGGCGCGATGAGCAGTTCTTC	CASSLWAGGRDEQFF
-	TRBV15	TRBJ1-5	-	TGTGCCACCAGCAGAGATCGGGTTTATAGCAATCAGCCCCAGCATTTT	CATSRDRVYSNQPQHF
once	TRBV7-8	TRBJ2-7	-	TGTGCCAGCAGCCAGACCGACAGTTTATCCTACGAGCAGTACTTC	CASSQTDSLSYEQYF
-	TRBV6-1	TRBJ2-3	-	TGTGCCAGCAGTGAATGGAGTCTGAAAGCCACAGATACGCAGTATTTT	CASSEWSLKATDTQYF
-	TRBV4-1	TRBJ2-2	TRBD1	TGCGCCAGCAGTAACCGACAGGGCGTGACCGGGGAGCTGTTTTTT	CASSNRQGVTGELFF
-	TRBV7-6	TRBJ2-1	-	TGTGCCAGCAGCTTTTACGACGATGAGCAGTTCTTC	CASSFYDDEQFF
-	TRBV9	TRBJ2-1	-	TGTGCCAGCAGCACCCCACTGGGGACGAAAAGGGACAATGAGCAGTTCTTC	CASSTPLGTKRDNEQFF
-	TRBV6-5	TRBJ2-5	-	TGTGCCAGCAGTCACGGACCCGGGGGGCCAGAGACCCAGTACTTC	CASSHGPGGPETQYF
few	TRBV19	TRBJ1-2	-	TGTGCCAGTAGTTCCGGACTGGCCTATGGCTACACCTTC	CASSSGLAYGYTF
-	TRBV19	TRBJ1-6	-	TGTGCCAGTAGTTCCCGGGACCTCAATTCACCCCTCCACTTT	CASSSRDLNSPLHF
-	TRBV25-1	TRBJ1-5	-	TGTGCCAGCAGTGAAGCGCCAGAGGGGCTCAATCAGCCCCAGCATTTT	CASSEAPEGLNQPQHF
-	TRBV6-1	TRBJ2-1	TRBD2	TGTGCCAGCAGTGAACGGGGGGGCGATGAGCAGTTCTTC	CASSERGGDEQFF
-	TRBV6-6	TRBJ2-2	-	TGTGCCAGCAGTATGACAGCCGGGAACACCGGGGAGCTGTTTTTT	CASSMTAGNTGELFF
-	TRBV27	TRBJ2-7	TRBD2	TGTGCCAGCAGTTCCAATAGCGGGGGCAACATTTACGAGCAGTACTTC	CASSSNSGGNIYEQYF
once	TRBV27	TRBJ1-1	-	TGTGCCAGCAGTTTAGGCCGAAACACTGAAGCTTTCTTT	CASSLGRNTEAFF
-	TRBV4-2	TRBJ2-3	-	TGTGCCAGCCAAATGCTAGCCTTTAGCACAGATACGCAGTATTTT	CASQMLAFSTDTQYF
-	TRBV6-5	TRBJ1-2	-	TGTGCCAGCAGTTACTCGCAGGGACGGAGGGTCGGCTACACCTTC	CASSYSQGRRVGYTF
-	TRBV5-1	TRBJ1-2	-	TGCGCCAGCAGCTTGGATCTCGAGGGAAATGGCTACACCTTC	CASSLDLEGNGYTF
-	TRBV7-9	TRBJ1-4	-	TGTGCCAGCAGCTTATCAAGTCGGACCCTCGGGGAAAAACTGTTTTTT	CASSLSSRTLGEKLFF